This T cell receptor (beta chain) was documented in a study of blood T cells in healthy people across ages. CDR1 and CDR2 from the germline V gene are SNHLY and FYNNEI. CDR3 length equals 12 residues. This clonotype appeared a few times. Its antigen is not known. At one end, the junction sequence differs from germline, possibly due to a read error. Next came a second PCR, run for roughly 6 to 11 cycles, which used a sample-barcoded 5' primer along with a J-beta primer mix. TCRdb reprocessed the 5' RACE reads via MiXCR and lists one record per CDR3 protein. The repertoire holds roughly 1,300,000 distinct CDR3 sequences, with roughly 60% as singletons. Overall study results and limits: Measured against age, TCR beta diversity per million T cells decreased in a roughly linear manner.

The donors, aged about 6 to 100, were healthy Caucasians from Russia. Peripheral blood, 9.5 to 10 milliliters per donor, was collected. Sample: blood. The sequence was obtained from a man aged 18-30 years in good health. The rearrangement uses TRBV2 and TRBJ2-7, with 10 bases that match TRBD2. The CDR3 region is CAGRTSGYEQYF. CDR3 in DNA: TGTGCCGGCAGGACTAGCGGCTACGAGCAGTACTTC.